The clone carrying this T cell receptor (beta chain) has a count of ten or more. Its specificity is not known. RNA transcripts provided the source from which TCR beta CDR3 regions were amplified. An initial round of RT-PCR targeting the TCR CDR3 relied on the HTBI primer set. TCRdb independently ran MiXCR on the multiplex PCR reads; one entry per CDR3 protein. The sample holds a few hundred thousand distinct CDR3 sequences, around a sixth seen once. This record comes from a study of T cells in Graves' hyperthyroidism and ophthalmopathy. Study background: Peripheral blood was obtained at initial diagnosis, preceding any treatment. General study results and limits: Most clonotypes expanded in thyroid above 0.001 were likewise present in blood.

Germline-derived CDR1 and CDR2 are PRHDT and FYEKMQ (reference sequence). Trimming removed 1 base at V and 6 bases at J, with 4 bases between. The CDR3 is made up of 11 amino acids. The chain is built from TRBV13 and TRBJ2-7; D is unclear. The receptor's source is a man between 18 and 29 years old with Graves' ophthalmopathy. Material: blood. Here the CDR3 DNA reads TGTGCCAGCAGCTTAGTGAGCGAGCAGTACTTC. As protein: CASSLVSEQYF.